The 21 T cell receptor beta chains below come from one sample, sequenced in a study of T-cell memory formation after mild COVID-19. In TCRdb, the 5' RACE reads were re-called with MiXCR into one record per CDR3 protein. The data show approximately 450,000 distinct CDR3 sequences, about 18% seen once. Sequencing was done on a sample of PBMCs or a T cell subset sorted from them (not recorded which). Every receptor here comes from an adult woman who had mild COVID-19 (a few samples of this study predate the infection). Cell type and time point are not known.

The chain is built from TRBV2 and TRBJ2-3, with a weak D call TRBD2 (6 bases). This CDR3 is built from 15 residues. The germline V and J ends were trimmed by 6 bases and 2 bases, with 15 bases remaining between them. Germline V gene sequence: CDR1 SNHLY, CDR2 FYNNEI. The CDR3 reads CASSSGEKLTDTQYF. CDR3 nucleotide sequence: TGTGCCAGCAGCTCGGGGGAGAAGCTCACAGATACGCAGTATTTT.

This clonotype came up many times. CDR3 sequence reads: CATSDLGLEYNEQFF. CDR3 coding DNA: TGTGCCACCAGTGATTTGGGGCTAGAATACAATGAGCAGTTCTTC. V is TRBV24-1 and J is TRBJ2-1; D is undetermined. Germline V gene lookup returns CDR1 KGHDR and CDR2 SFDVKD. Trimming pared 0 bases from V and 4 bases from J, leaving 9 bases between. The length of the CDR3 is 15 residues.

The chain joins TRBV20-1 to TRBJ2-7, with TRBD1 matching 7 bases. Germline-derived CDR1 and CDR2 are DFQATT and SNEGSKA (reference sequence). V trimming: 1 base; J trimming: 5 bases; junction bases outside the gene matches: 8. The length of the CDR3 is 14 residues. The chain's CDR3 is CSARALGQAHEQYF. CDR3 nucleotide sequence: TGCAGTGCTAGAGCATTAGGACAGGCCCACGAGCAGTACTTC.

The CDR3 reads CASSPGTSRTTYEQYF. CDR3 bases: TGCGCCAGCAGCCCAGGGACTAGCCGGACGACCTACGAGCAGTACTTC. The chain carries TRBV4-1 and TRBJ2-7, with 9 bases fitting TRBD2. Germline CDR1 MGHRA, CDR2 YSYEKL. V gave up 4 bases and J gave up 2 bases; unmatched junction bases: 9. CDR3 length: 16 residues.

This clonotype was seen a few times. The chain combines TRBV20-1 with TRBJ2-1, with 9 bases fitting TRBD1. The CDR3 is made up of 14 amino acids. The germline V gene encodes CDR1 DFQATT and CDR2 SNEGSKA (reference sequence). Trimming took 3 bases from V and 3 from J; bases not matched to a gene: 3. For the CDR3, the DNA is TGCAGTGCTAGTCCGGGACAGGGCTACAATGAGCAGTTCTTC. Translation: CSASPGQGYNEQFF.

This chain joins TRBV6-5 and TRBJ1-4; TRBD1 matches 8 bases. The length of the CDR3 is 14 residues. The ends lost 5 bases at V and 7 bases at J; junction bases unmatched: 6. The V gene's germline CDR1 is MNHEY and CDR2 SVGAGI. CDR3 loop: CASSPGGSVEKLFF. The CDR3 DNA reads TGTGCCAGCAGTCCAGGGGGCTCGGTTGAAAAACTGTTTTTT.

The V call is TRBV12-3 or TRBV12-4, the J call TRBJ2-1; TRBD2 aligns across 9 bases. This CDR3 spans 15 amino acids. After removal of 6 bases from V and 6 bases from J, the junction contained 9 bases not matched to a gene. The CDR3: CASSRRTSESNEQFF. The CDR3, as DNA: TGTGCCAGCAGCCGGCGGACTAGCGAGTCCAATGAGCAGTTCTTC.

The CDR3 bases are TGCAGTGCTAGAGATCCACGGGCAAACATTCAGTACTTC. Amino acid sequence: CSARDPRANIQYF. The V gene is TRBV20-1, the J gene TRBJ2-4; D gene uncertain. The germline V gene has CDR1 DFQATT and CDR2 SNEGSKA (reference sequence). This CDR3 spans 13 amino acids. Trimming took 0 bases from V and 6 from J, leaving 9 bases between them.

The chain has TRBV5-1 and TRBJ1-1, with TRBD1 identical over 8 bases. V was pared by 4 bases and J by 7 bases, with 9 bases of the junction left unmatched. The CDR3 sequence is 14 residues long. The germline V gene has CDR1 SGHRS and CDR2 YFSETQ. DNA of the CDR3: TGCGCCAGCAGCAACGGACAGGGTCGTATTGAAGCTTTCTTT. Protein sequence: CASSNGQGRIEAFF.

This clonotype was detected only a few times. The rearrangement uses TRBV11-3 and TRBJ2-5; D is ambiguous. The CDR3 covers 13 residues. Germline CDR1 SGHNT, CDR2 YENEEA. V was shortened by 0 bases and J by 5 bases, with 7 bases between the two germline ends. CDR3 residues: CASSLDRLETQYF. CDR3 sequence (DNA): TGTGCCAGCAGCTTAGACAGACTGGAGACCCAGTACTTC.

For the CDR3, the DNA is TGCGCCAGCATAAGGCCAGCCTTCCACGAGCAGTACTTC. Translation gives CASIRPAFHEQYF. This chain uses TRBV5-1 with TRBJ2-7; no definite D call. The germline V gene has CDR1 SGHRS and CDR2 YFSETQ. Trimming left V 6 bases short and J 5 bases short, with 15 bases between. The CDR3 extends over 13 amino acids.

The sample holds a few counts of this clonotype. The chain couples TRBV2 to TRBJ1-1; no firm D call. The CDR3 is 14 amino acids. Trimming stripped 4 bases from V and 2 bases from J, with 11 bases between. Germline-derived CDR1 and CDR2 are SNHLY and FYNNEI. The CDR3 nucleotides are TGTGCCAGCAGTGCGTGGGGAACCAACACTGAAGCTTTCTTT. Translation gives CASSAWGTNTEAFF.

The chain carries TRBV3-1 and TRBJ2-1, with a weak D call TRBD1 (6 bases). Germline V gives CDR1 LGHDT, CDR2 YNNKEL (reference sequence). This CDR3 region has 11 residues. Trimming cost V 4 bases and J 10 bases, with 8 bases left between them. The CDR3: CASSRTEEQFF. CDR3 bases: TGTGCCAGCAGCCGGACAGAAGAGCAGTTCTTC.

This clonotype was counted only a few times. This chain joins TRBV10-3 and TRBJ2-3; 9 bases match TRBD2. Losses at the gene ends were 8 bases for V and 5 bases for J; bases not matched to a gene: 11. Per the germline V gene, CDR1 is ENHRY and CDR2 is SYGVKD. The CDR3 totals 15 residues. Written as DNA, the CDR3 is TGTGCCATCGGGGATCACGCGGGGGGGCGAGATACGCAGTATTTT. It translates to CAIGDHAGGRDTQYF.

V usage is TRBV27 and J usage is TRBJ2-5; tentatively, D is TRBD1 (6 bases). CDR3 length equals 17 residues. Trimming shortened V by 4 bases and J by 4 bases, and 22 bases separated the two germline ends. Germline CDR1 MNHEY, CDR2 SMNVEV (reference sequence). CDR3 DNA: TGTGCCAGCAGTTCCCCGGGGACGGGACACCTAGGAGAGACCCAGTACTTC. It is translated as CASSSPGTGHLGETQYF.

The chain is built from TRBV7-3 and TRBJ1-5; D ambiguous. Germline-derived CDR1 and CDR2 are SGHTA and FQGTGA. This CDR3 spans 13 amino acids. The germline V and J ends were trimmed by 0 bases and 5 bases, with 5 bases remaining between them. The CDR3 nucleotides are TGTGCCAGCAGCTTAACGTATGATCAGCCCCAGCATTTT. Its protein product is CASSLTYDQPQHF.

V and J are TRBV13 and TRBJ2-2; the D is unclear. The V and J ends lost 5 bases and 6 bases respectively, with 19 bases between them. Germline assignment: CDR1 PRHDT and CDR2 FYEKMQ (reference sequence). CDR3 length: 16 amino acids. The CDR3 DNA is TGTGCCAGCAGCCCTACCCTGGCGCAAGGTCCCGGGGAGCTGTTTTTT. It is translated as CASSPTLAQGPGELFF.

This chain connects TRBV11-3 to TRBJ2-1, with D possibly TRBD1 on 5 matching bases. This CDR3 spans 15 amino acids. The germline CDR1 and CDR2 sequences are SGHNT and YENEEA. Trimming pared 3 bases from V and 8 bases from J, leaving 17 bases between. The CDR3 is CASSFRGRVGDEQFF. In DNA form, the CDR3 reads TGTGCCAGCAGCTTTAGGGGCAGGGTGGGCGATGAGCAGTTCTTC.

Many counts were recorded for this clonotype. The CDR3 DNA sequence: TGCAGTGCCATCCCCGGGGACACCCCAGAGACCCAGTACTTC. Translation: CSAIPGDTPETQYF. The chain is built from TRBV20-1 and TRBJ2-5, with a tentative D call TRBD1 (6 bases). Germline CDR1 and CDR2: DFQATT and SNEGSKA (reference sequence). The length of the CDR3 is 14 residues. V lost 6 bases to trimming and J lost 4 bases, with 18 bases between them.

This clonotype was recorded many times. J is TRBJ2-1 and V is TRBV7-6, with D possibly being TRBD1 (5 bases). Trimming took off 5 bases at V and 1 base at J, with 9 bases between the two ends. The germline V gene encodes CDR1 SGHVS and CDR2 FNYEAQ. The CDR3 contains 14 residues. In DNA form, the CDR3 reads TGTGCCAGCAGCCGCGGACAATCCTACAATGAGCAGTTCTTC. Protein: CASSRGQSYNEQFF. The full variable domain, in which reference TRBV7-6 and TRBJ2-1 provide the parts outside the CDR3, is GAGVSQSPRYKVTKRGQDVALRCDPISGHVSLYWYRQALGQGPEFLTYFNYEAQQDKSGLPNDRFSAERPEGSISTLTIQRTEQRDSAMYRCASSRGQSYNEQFFGPGTRLTVL.

This clonotype was found a few times. The J gene is TRBJ2-1, the V gene TRBV12-3 or TRBV12-4, with 16 bases fitting TRBD2. J lost 1 base, V lost 2 bases, and 5 bases had no gene match. CDR3 length: 19 residues. The CDR3 DNA sequence: TGTGCCAGCAGTTTACGCGGGACTAGCGGGGGGGCATCCTACAATGAGCAGTTCTTC. Its translation: CASSLRGTSGGASYNEQFF.